The entry below gives a single T cell receptor beta chain sequence along with its context. Its antigen is as yet unknown. This sample stems from a study of T cells in Graves' hyperthyroidism and ophthalmopathy. Template material for amplifying TCR beta CDR3 regions consisted of RNA transcripts. TCR CDR3 regions were first amplified by RT-PCR with HTBI primers. TCRdb itself ran the multiplex PCR reads through MiXCR, one entry per CDR3 protein. The sample lists approximately 400,000 distinct CDR3 sequences; around 14% were seen once. Study-wide results and caveats: Most clonotypes expanded in thyroid above 0.001 were likewise present in blood. A model of 13 V-J features distinguished ophthalmopathy from stable hyperthyroidism.

Absent ophthalmopathy progression within 18 months defined stable Graves' hyperthyroidism. Germline assignment: CDR1 GTSNPN and CDR2 SVGIG (reference sequence). This CDR3 has 17 residues. V lost 8 bases, J lost 0 bases, and 14 bases stayed unmatched. Sample: blood. The origin of this receptor is a woman in her late teens or twenties with Graves' hyperthyroidism. The chain links TRBV30 to TRBJ1-4, with TRBD1 identical over 8 bases. In nucleotides, the CDR3 is TGTGCCCCACTGGCCAGGGGGCAGGACACAACTAATGAAAAACTGTTTTTT. Protein sequence: CAPLARGQDTTNEKLFF. Combining the CDR3 with reference TRBV30 and TRBJ1-4 gives the whole variable domain SQTIHQWPATLVQPVGSPLSLECTVEGTSNPNLYWYRQAAGRGLQLLFYSVGIGQISSEVPQNLSASRPQDRQFILSSKKLLLSDSGFYLCAPLARGQDTTNEKLFFGSGTQLSVL.